This passage covers 2 T cell receptor beta chains from one sample sequenced in a study of glioma-infiltrating T cells. Amplification of TCR alpha and beta CDR3 regions from RNA used iRepertoire nested multiplex PCR. TCRdb used MiXCR to reprocess the multiplex PCR reads, holding one entry per CDR3 protein. The sample lists a few hundred thousand distinct CDR3 sequences, less than 50% occurring once. The specimen was glioma tissue, nonneoplastic brain tissue, or PBMCs (not recorded which). The receptors were sampled from a human donor with low-grade glioma or glioblastoma, undergoing nonglioma brain surgery, or in good health (not recorded which).

This clonotype was picked up a small number of times. This sequence joins TRBV28 and TRBJ2-3; 7 bases are a match to TRBD2. Germline V gene sequence: CDR1 MDHEN, CDR2 SYDVKM. This CDR3 region has 15 residues. V shed 2 bases and J 3 bases; nucleotides not matched to a gene: 5. CDR3 in amino acids: CASSLAGVVTDTQYF. The CDR3, as DNA: TGTGCCAGCAGTTTAGCGGGAGTCGTGACAGATACGCAGTATTTT.

This chain connects TRBV2 to TRBJ1-2; the D is unclear. The CDR3 sequence is 14 residues long. Deletions cut 3 bases from V and 2 bases from J, with 10 bases between. CDR1 SNHLY and CDR2 FYNNEI come from the germline V gene. The CDR3 nucleotides read TGTGCCAGCAGTGAGGGAGGGATCAACTATGGCTACACCTTC. The encoded protein is CASSEGGINYGYTF.